This T cell receptor gamma chain derives from a study of Vδ1+ human thymocytes. Study-wide points: Thymic delta-chain repertoires held roughly 20% Vdelta2 sequences and few Vdelta3, despite high sort purity. In the thymus, TRG and TRD repertoires looked highly polyclonal with Gaussian CDR3 lengths. Bulk repertoire data may be misinterpreted because of unexpected Vdelta2 sequences.

Sequences come from RNA converted to cDNA by reverse transcription. CDR3 amplicons came from multiplex PCR with pooled V-gene forward and constant-region reverse primers. TCRdb re-called clones from the multiplex PCR reads using CATT. The repertoire includes about 23,000 gamma-chain clones, approximately 13% of them detected once, and 1.9% sits in the top ten. The sorted cells were CD3+ Vdelta1+ Vdelta2- thymocytes from alphabeta-depleted thymus. Sorted Vdelta1+ thymocytes were about 97% to 99.6% pure. Remarks on this clone: Antigen: not known. This specimen includes other DNA sequences encoding the same CDR3.

This CDR3 is 11 amino acids long. V lost 0 bases and J lost 9; bases outside the gene matches: 2. Germline V gene lookup returns CDR1 EGSTGY and CDR2 YDSYTSSV. The material sequenced was Vdelta1+ gamma-delta thymocytes from the thymus. Sample subset: FACS-sorted CD3+ TCRalphabeta- TCRVdelta1+ TCRVdelta2- thymocytes. V usage is TRGV4 and J usage is TRGJ1 or TRGJ2. The TCR sequence derives from a child less than two years old who had congenital heart surgery. The CDR3 nucleotides are TGTGCCACCTGGGATGGGCCTAAGAAACTCTTT. This codes for CATWDGPKKLF.